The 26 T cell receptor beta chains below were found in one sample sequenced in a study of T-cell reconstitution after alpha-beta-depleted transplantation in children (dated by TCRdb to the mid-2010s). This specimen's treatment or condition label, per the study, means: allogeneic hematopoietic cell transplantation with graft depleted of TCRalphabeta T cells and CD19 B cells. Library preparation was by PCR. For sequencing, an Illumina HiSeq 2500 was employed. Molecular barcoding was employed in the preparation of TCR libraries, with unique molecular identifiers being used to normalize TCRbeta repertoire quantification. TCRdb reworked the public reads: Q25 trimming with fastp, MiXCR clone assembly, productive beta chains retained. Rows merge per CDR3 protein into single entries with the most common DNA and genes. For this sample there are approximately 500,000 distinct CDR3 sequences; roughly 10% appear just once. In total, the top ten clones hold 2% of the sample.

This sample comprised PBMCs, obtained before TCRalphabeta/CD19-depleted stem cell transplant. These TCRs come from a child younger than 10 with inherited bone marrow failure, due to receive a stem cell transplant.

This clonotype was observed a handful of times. CDR3 coding DNA: TGCAGTGCTAGAGTCTACGAAGGGTTCAACAATGAGCAGTTCTTC. Protein sequence: CSARVYEGFNNEQFF. V and J are TRBV20-1 and TRBJ2-1; D call uncertain. CDR3 size: 15 residues. Trimming removed 1 base at V and 5 bases at J, with 15 bases between. Germline V lookup: CDR1 DFQATT, CDR2 SNEGSKA (reference sequence).

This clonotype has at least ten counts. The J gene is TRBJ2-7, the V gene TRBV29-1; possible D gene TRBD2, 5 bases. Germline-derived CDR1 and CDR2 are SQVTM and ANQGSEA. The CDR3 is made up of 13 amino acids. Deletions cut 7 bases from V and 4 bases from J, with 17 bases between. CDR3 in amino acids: CSASYEGGYEQYF. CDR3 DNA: TGCAGCGCAAGCTACGAGGGCGGGTACGAGCAGTACTTC.

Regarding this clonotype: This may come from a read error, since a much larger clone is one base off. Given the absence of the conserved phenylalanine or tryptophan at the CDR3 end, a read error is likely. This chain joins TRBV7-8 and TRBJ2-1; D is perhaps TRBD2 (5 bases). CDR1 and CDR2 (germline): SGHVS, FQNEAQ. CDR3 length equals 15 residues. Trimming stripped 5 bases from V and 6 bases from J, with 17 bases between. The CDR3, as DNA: TGTGCCAGCAGCCCCGGGAAGGGAGTCGGCAATGAGCAGTTCGTC. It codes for CASSPGKGVGNEQFV.

This chain's CDR3 is CASSPQGNSPLHF. Here the CDR3 DNA reads TGTGCCAGCAGTCCACAGGGGAATTCACCCCTCCACTTT. V is TRBV6-1 and J is TRBJ1-6; 7 bases map to TRBD1. Germline-derived CDR1 and CDR2 are MNHNS and SASEGT. With 5 bases clipped from V and 7 bases from J, the junction kept 2 bases outside the gene matches. CDR3 size: 13 residues.

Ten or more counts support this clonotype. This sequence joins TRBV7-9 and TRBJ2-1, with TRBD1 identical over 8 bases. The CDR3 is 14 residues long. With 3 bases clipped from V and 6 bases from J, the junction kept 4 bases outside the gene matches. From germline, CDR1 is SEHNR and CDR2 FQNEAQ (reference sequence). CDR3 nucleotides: TGTGCCAGCAGCTTCCAGACAGGGGCCAATGAGCAGTTCTTC. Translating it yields CASSFQTGANEQFF.

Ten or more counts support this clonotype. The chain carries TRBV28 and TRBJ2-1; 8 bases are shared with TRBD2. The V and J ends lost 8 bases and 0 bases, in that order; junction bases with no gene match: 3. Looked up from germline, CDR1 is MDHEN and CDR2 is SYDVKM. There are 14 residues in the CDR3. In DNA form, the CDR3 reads TGTGCCAGCGGCAGCGGGGGCTCCTACAATGAGCAGTTCTTC. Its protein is CASGSGGSYNEQFF.

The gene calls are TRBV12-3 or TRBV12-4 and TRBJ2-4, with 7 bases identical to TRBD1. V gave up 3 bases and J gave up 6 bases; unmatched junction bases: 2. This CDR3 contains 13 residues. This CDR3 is CASSFRDRNIQYF. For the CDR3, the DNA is TGTGCCAGCAGTTTCAGGGACAGAAACATTCAGTACTTC.

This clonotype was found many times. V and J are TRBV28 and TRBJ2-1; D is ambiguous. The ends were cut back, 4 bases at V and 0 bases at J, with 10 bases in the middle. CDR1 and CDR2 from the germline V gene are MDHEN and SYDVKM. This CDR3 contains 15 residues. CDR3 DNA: TGTGCCAGCAGTTCTATACCTAGCTCCTACAATGAGCAGTTCTTC. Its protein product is CASSSIPSSYNEQFF.

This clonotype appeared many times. The CDR3 nucleotides read TGTGCCAGCAGTACAATGGCGGACGACTATGGCTACACCTTC. Amino acid sequence: CASSTMADDYGYTF. This sequence joins TRBV12-3 or TRBV12-4 and TRBJ1-2; D gene uncertain. The germline V and J ends were trimmed by 5 bases and 3 bases, with 13 bases remaining between them. There are 14 residues in the CDR3.

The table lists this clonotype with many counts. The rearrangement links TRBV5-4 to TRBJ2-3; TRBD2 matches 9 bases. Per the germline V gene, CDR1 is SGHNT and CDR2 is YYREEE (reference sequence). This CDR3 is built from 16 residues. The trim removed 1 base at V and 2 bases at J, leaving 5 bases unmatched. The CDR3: CASSLLSGRNTDTQYF. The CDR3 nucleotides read TGTGCCAGCAGCTTGTTGAGCGGGAGGAACACAGATACGCAGTATTTT.

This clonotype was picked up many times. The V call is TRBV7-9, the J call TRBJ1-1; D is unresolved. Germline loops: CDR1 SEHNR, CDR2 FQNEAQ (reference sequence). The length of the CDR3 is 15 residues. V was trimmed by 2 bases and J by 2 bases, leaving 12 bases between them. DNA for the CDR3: TGTGCCAGCAGCTTACAGTCCCCCTTCAACACTGAAGCTTTCTTT. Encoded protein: CASSLQSPFNTEAFF. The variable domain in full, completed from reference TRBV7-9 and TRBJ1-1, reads DTGVSQNPRHKITKRGQNVTFRCDPISEHNRLYWYRQTLGQGPEFLTYFQNEAQLEKSRLLSDRFSAERPKGSFSTLEIQRTEQGDSAMYLCASSLQSPFNTEAFFGQGTRLTVV.

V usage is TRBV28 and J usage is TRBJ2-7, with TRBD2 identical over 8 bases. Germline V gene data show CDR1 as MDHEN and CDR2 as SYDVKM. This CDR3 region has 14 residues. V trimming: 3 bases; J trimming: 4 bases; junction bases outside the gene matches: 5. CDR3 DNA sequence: TGTGCCAGCAGTTTGCCGGGACTAGTATACGAGCAGTACTTC. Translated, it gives CASSLPGLVYEQYF.

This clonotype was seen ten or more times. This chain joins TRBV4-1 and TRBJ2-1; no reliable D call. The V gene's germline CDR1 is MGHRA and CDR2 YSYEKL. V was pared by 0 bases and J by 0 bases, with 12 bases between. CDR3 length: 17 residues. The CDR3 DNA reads TGCGCCAGCAGCCAAGATCCGGGCCCGAGCTCCTACAATGAGCAGTTCTTC. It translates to CASSQDPGPSSYNEQFF.

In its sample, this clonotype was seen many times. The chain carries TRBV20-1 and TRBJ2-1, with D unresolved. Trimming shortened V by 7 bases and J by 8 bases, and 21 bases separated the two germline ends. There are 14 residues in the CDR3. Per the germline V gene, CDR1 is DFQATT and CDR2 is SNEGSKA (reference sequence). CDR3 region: CSVYGAPVRDEQFF. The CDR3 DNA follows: TGCAGTGTATACGGAGCCCCCGTTAGGGATGAGCAGTTCTTC.

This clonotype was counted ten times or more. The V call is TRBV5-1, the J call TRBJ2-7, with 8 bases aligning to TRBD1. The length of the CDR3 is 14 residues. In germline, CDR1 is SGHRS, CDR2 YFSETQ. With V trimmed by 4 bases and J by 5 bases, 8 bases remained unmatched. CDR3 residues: CASSLADRGDEQYF. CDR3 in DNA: TGCGCCAGCAGCCTAGCCGACAGGGGAGACGAGCAGTACTTC.

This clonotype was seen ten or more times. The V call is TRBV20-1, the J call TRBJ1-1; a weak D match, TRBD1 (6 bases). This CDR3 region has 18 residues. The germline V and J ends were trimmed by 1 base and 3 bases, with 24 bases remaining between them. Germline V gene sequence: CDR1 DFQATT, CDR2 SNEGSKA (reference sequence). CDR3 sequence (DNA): TGCAGTGCTAGAGGGGGCTCTAAACAGGGTTCATCTGACACTGAAGCTTTCTTT. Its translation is CSARGGSKQGSSDTEAFF.

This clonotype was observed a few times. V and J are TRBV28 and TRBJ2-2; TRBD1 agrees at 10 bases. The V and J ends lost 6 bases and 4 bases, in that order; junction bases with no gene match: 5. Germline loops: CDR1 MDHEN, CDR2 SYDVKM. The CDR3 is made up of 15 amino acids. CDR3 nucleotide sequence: TGTGCCAGCAGCCCGGACAGGGGGTCCACCGGGGAGCTGTTTTTT. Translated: CASSPDRGSTGELFF. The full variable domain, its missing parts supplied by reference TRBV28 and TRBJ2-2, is DVKVTQSSRYLVKRTGEKVFLECVQDMDHENMFWYRQDPGLGLRLIYFSYDVKMKEKGDIPEGYSVSREKKERFSLILESASTNQTSMYLCASSPDRGSTGELFFGEGSRLTVL.

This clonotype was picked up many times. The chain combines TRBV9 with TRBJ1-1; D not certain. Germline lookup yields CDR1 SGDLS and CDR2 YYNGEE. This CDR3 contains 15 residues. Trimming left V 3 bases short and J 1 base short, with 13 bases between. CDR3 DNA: TGTGCCAGCAGCGCCGACTGGTATAGGAACACTGAAGCTTTCTTT. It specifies CASSADWYRNTEAFF. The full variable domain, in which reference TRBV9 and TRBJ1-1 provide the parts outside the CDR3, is DSGVTQTPKHLITATGQRVTLRCSPRSGDLSVYWYQQSLDQGLQFLIQYYNGEERAKGNILERFSAQQFPDLHSELNLSSLELGDSALYFCASSADWYRNTEAFFGQGTRLTVV.

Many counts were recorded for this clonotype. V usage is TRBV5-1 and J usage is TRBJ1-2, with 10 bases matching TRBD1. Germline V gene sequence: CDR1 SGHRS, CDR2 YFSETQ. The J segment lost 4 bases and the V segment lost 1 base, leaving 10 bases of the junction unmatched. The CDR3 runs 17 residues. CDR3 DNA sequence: TGCGCCAGCAGCTTGCAAAACTCCGGGACAGGGGTCTATGGCTACACCTTC. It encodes CASSLQNSGTGVYGYTF.

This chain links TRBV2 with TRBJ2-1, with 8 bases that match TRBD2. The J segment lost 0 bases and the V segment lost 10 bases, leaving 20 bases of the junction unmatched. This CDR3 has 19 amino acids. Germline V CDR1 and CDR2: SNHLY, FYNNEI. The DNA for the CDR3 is TGTGCCATCTGTTTGGTGTCTACTCTAGCGGGCCGCTCCTACAATGAGCAGTTCTTC. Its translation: CAICLVSTLAGRSYNEQFF.

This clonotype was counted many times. CDR3 in amino acids: CSGQGTGELNEQFF. CDR3 sequence (DNA): TGCAGCGGACAGGGGACAGGGGAACTCAATGAGCAGTTCTTC. This chain uses TRBV29-1 with TRBJ2-1; 10 bases match TRBD1. The germline gives CDR1 SQVTM, CDR2 ANQGSEA. The CDR3 covers 14 residues. The V and J ends lost 7 bases and 6 bases, in that order; junction bases with no gene match: 9.

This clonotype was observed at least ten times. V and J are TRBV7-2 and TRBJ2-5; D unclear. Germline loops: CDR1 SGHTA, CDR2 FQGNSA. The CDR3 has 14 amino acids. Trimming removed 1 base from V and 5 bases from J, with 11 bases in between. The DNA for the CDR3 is TGTGCCAGCAGCTTAGTATTGGGGTATGAGACCCAGTACTTC. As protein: CASSLVLGYETQYF. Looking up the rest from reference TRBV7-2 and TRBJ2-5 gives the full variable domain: GAGVSQSPSNKVTEKGKDVELRCDPISGHTALYWYRQSLGQGLEFLIYFQGNSAPDKSGLPSDRFSAERTGGSVSTLTIQRTQQEDSAVYLCASSLVLGYETQYFGPGTRLLVL.

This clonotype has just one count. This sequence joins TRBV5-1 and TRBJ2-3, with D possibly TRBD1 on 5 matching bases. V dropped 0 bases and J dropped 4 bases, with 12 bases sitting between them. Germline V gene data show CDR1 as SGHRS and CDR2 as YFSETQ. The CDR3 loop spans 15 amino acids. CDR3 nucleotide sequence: TGCGCCAGCAGCTTGGGAACAGGTTCCCCAGATACGCAGTATTTT. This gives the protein CASSLGTGSPDTQYF.

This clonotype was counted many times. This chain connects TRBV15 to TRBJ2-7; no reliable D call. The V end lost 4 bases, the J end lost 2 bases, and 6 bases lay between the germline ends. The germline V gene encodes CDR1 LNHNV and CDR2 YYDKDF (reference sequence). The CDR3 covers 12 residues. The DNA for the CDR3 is TGTGCCACCAGCAAGGGTACCTACGAGCAGTACTTC. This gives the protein CATSKGTYEQYF.

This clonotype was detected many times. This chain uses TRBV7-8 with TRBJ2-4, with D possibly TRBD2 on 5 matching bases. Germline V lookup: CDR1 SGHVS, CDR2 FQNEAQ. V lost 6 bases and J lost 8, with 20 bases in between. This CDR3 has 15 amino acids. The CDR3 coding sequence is TGTGCCAGCAGACGTTCAGACTCGGCGGGTTACATTCAGTACTTC. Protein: CASRRSDSAGYIQYF.

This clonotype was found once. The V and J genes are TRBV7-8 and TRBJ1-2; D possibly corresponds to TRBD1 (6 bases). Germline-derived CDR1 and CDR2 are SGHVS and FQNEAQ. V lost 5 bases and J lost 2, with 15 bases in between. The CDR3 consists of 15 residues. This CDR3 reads CASSRYRVRNYGYTF. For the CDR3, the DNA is TGTGCCAGCAGCCGATACAGGGTGCGAAACTATGGCTACACCTTC.